Sequencing of this T cell receptor beta chain was carried out in a study of cytomegalovirus exposure and HLA in healthy donors. Study observations and caveats: Most CMV-associated TCR beta chains were later found to appear HLA-restricted. Cytomegalovirus association was assigned to about 180 TCR beta chains. Reportedly, fewer N-insertions than the 666-donor mean appeared in an Asian-associated ancestry cluster in a later analysis. Likely technical artifact: a cluster of highly shared sequence variants.

This CDR3 region has 16 residues. Germline V gene lookup returns CDR1 SEHNR and CDR2 FQNEAQ (reference sequence). Trimming cost V 9 bases and J 0 bases; bases outside gene matches: 8. 60 Vbeta and 13 Jbeta primers were used in PCR. Assay: immunoSEQ multiplex PCR; the TCRdb copy retains only in-frame clones and omits some. Of about 180,000 clones listed, roughly 78% are singletons. Details on this clone: Its antigen is not identified.

The sequenced sample consisted of PBMCs. This receptor was obtained from a woman aged 25 to 39 in good health and CMV-seronegative. The chain uses TRBV7-9 and TRBJ1-4; 9 bases fit TRBD1. The CDR3 bases are TGTGCCAGGACACAGGGGGCGAGGGCAACTAATGAAAAACTGTTTTTT. It translates to CARTQGARATNEKLFF.